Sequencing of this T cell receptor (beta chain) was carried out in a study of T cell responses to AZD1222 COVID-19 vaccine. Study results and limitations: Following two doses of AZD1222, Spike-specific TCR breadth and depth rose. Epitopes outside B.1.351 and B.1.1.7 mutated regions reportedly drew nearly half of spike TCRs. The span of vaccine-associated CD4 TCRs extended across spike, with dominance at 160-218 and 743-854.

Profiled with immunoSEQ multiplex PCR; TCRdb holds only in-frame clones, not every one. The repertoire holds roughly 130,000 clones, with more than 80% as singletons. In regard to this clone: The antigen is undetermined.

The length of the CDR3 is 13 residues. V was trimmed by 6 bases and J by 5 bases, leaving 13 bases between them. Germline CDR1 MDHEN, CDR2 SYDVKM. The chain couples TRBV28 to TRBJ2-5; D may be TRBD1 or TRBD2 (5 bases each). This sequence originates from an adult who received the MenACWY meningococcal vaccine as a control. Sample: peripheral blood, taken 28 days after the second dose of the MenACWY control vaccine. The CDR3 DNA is TGTGCCAGCAGATTTGGGGGTGGGGAGACCCAGTACTTC. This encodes CASRFGGGETQYF.